The 9 T cell receptor beta chains reported below all come from one sample, sequenced in a study of tumor-infiltrating lymphocytes in primary liver carcinoma. From unsorted bulk tissue weighing roughly 19-32 mg, DNA and RNA were co-extracted. Making TCR beta cDNA involved 400 to 600 ng total RNA and a constant-region primer. Amplification in three nested multiplex PCR rounds with slightly modified ARM-PCR gave rise to TCR beta libraries. Use of TRBV1-TRBV30 forward primers with a C-beta reverse primer characterized the first two PCR rounds, which lasted about 10 cycles each. In TCRdb, the multiplex PCR reads were re-called with MiXCR into one record per CDR3 protein. The sample lists 75,000 to 80,000 distinct CDR3 sequences; approximately 70% were seen once. Sequencing used tumor-adjacent normal liver tissue. These receptors were collected from a man in his forties with primary liver carcinoma and hepatitis B virus infection.

A single count supports this clonotype. It may be a read error: a sequence one base away is much more abundant. This chain uses TRBV30 with TRBJ2-1; 10 bases line up with TRBD1. The end of the DNA aligns better with TRBJ2-7, so the J call may be wrong. The CDR3 has 15 amino acids. The germline CDR1 and CDR2 sequences are GTSNPN and SVGIG (reference sequence). The CDR3 sequence: CAWTPGTGDYNEQYF. Here the CDR3 DNA reads TGTGCCTGGACCCCAGGGACAGGGGACTACAATGAGCAGTACTTC.

As to this clonotype: Its ends do not fully match the called genes, so a read error is possible. The rearrangement joins TRBV29-1 to TRBJ1-2, with 8 nucleotides matching TRBD1. This CDR3 region has 13 residues. Germline CDR1 is SQVTM and CDR2 is ANQGSEA. The CDR3 DNA sequence: TGCAGCGTCCGATCAGGGGGCGCCTATGGCCATACATTC. As protein: CSVRSGGAYGHTF.

This clonotype was seen only a few times. A much larger clone lies one base from this, so it may be a read error. The chain carries TRBV6-2 or TRBV6-3 and TRBJ1-2; no definite D call. V was cut by 7 bases and J by 2 bases, with 14 bases left in between. Germline CDR1 MNHEY, CDR2 SVGEGT. This CDR3 region has 14 residues. CDR3 sequence: CASNSGPMNYGYTF. The CDR3 nucleotides are TGTGCCAGCAACTCCGGACCAATGAACTATGGCTACACCTTC.

The chain joins TRBV29-1 to TRBJ2-1; D might be TRBD2 (6 bases). V lost 8 bases and J 6 bases, leaving 20 bases between the germline ends. The CDR3 has 14 residues. Germline-derived CDR1 and CDR2 are SQVTM and ANQGSEA. CDR3 sequence reads: CSTDPKGRGNEQFF. The CDR3 DNA reads as TGCAGCACAGACCCTAAAGGGCGGGGCAATGAGCAGTTCTTC.

About this clonotype: Without the conserved terminal phenylalanine or tryptophan, this CDR3 likely stems from a read error. Because the CDR3's place on the DNA is in doubt, the DNA is left out and the CDR3 is given as listed by TCRdb. V and J are TRBV6-2 or TRBV6-3 and TRBJ2-1; the table assigns TRBD1, which was not confirmed against the DNA. Ends included, the CDR3 has 17 residues. CDR1 is MNHEY, CDR2 SVGEGT, per germline. CDR3 in amino acids: CASSYGTGTGYYNEQFL.

The J gene is TRBJ2-7, the V gene TRBV6-1, with D tentatively TRBD1 (5 bases). Germline CDR1 reads MNHNS; CDR2 reads SASEGT. This CDR3 has 16 residues. The V end was cut by 0 bases, the J end by 4 bases, with 16 bases between. CDR3 DNA sequence: TGTGCCAGCAGTGAAGCGCTAGGGGATCCTAGTTACGAGCAGTACTTC. Its translation: CASSEALGDPSYEQYF.

A word on this clonotype: At one end the junction does not follow the germline gene, possibly because of a read error. This chain joins TRBV11-3 and TRBJ2-1; D possibly corresponds to TRBD2 (6 bases). Germline CDR1 and CDR2: SGHNT and YENEEA. The CDR3 is 14 residues long. The CDR3 nucleotides read TGTGCCAGCAGCGGAGGGCCGGGGGTCAATGAGCAGTTATTC. It specifies CASSGGPGVNEQLF.

In DNA, the CDR3 is TGTGCCAGCAGTCCCAGTGGGTGGGGCGACGAGCAGTACTTC. This encodes CASSPSGWGDEQYF. The chain is built from TRBV12-3 or TRBV12-4 and TRBJ2-7; TRBD1 is a possible D gene (5 bases). The CDR3 has 14 amino acids. V was cut by 5 bases and J by 5 bases, with 16 bases left in between.

On this clonotype itself: This may come from a read error, since a much larger clone is one base off. The rearrangement links TRBV7-9 to TRBJ1-1; no firm D call. Germline V gene lookup returns CDR1 SEHNR and CDR2 FQNEAQ (reference sequence). The V end was cut by 3 bases, the J end by 5 bases, with 10 bases between. CDR3 length: 13 residues. CDR3 DNA: TGTGCCAGCAGCTTTCAGGATTGGACTGAAGCTTTCTTT. Translated, it gives CASSFQDWTEAFF.